The 22 T cell receptor beta chains presented below share a single source sample, sequenced in a study of response to subunit inactivated influenza vaccine. Each CDR3 protein is one row after TCRdb ran MiXCR on the RT-PCR reads. The data contain roughly 650,000 distinct CDR3 sequences, 15% to 17% of them singletons. The specimen was PBMCs from blood, collected 11 to 12 days after vaccination. All receptors derive from a man between 45 and 60 years old who received an inactivated influenza vaccine.

This chain links TRBV7-2 with TRBJ2-6; TRBD1 might be the D (5 bases). This CDR3 is built from 15 residues. V shed 5 bases and J shed 0 bases, with 8 bases lying between them. Germline V gene data show CDR1 as SGHTA and CDR2 as FQGNSA. This CDR3 reads CASSPDTSGANVLTF. For the CDR3, the DNA is TGTGCCAGCAGCCCGGACACCTCTGGGGCCAACGTCCTGACTTTC.

This clonotype has just a few counts. The gene calls are TRBV11-2 and TRBJ2-7; unclear D gene. This CDR3 contains 14 residues. V was cut by 5 bases and J by 2 bases, with 13 bases left in between. The germline CDR1 and CDR2 sequences are SGHAT and FQNNGV. Here the CDR3 DNA reads TGTGCCAGCAGCACCGCGATGGGTCCCTACGAGCAGTACTTC. Translation: CASSTAMGPYEQYF.

This clonotype occurred a few times. The chain carries TRBV15 and TRBJ2-5; TRBD2 is a possible D gene (7 bases). This CDR3 comprises 13 residues. Germline values: CDR1 LNHNV, CDR2 YYDKDF (reference sequence). V lost 9 bases and J lost 4, with 15 bases in between. In DNA, the CDR3 is TGTGCCACGTCCGGGGGGCTAAGAGAGACCCAGTACTTC. Its translation: CATSGGLRETQYF. The complete variable domain, with remaining parts taken from reference TRBV15 and TRBJ2-5, reads DAMVIQNPRYQVTQFGKPVTLSCSQTLNHNVMYWYQQKSSQAPKLLFHYYDKDFNNEADTPDNFQSRRPNTSFCFLDIRSPGLGDTAMYLCATSGGLRETQYFGPGTRLLVL.

This clonotype appeared a few times. This chain joins TRBV29-1 and TRBJ1-1, with 7 bases that match TRBD1. This CDR3 contains 11 residues. Germline CDR1 reads SQVTM; CDR2 reads ANQGSEA. V lost 6 bases, J lost 6 bases, and 4 bases stayed unmatched. In DNA form, the CDR3 reads TGCAGCGTCAGGGGGGGGGCTGAAGCTTTCTTT. It specifies CSVRGGAEAFF.

This clonotype was observed a single time. The CDR3 does not close with the conserved phenylalanine or tryptophan, likely indicating a read error. This chain connects TRBV12-3 or TRBV12-4 to TRBJ1-1; unclear D gene. V lost 3 bases and J lost 11, with 10 bases in between. The CDR3 has 11 amino acids. DNA of the CDR3: TGTGCCAGCAGTTTTGGCCAGCGGGCTTTCCTT. Encoded protein: CASSFGQRAFL.

V and J are TRBV6-2 or TRBV6-3 and TRBJ2-1; the D gene is possibly TRBD1 (5 bases). Trimming stripped 5 bases from V and 7 bases from J, with 15 bases between. Germline V CDR1 and CDR2: MNHEY, SVGEGT. The CDR3 runs 14 residues. The CDR3 region is CASSALGVGNEQFF. The DNA of the CDR3 is TGTGCCAGCAGTGCCCTAGGGGTAGGGAATGAGCAGTTCTTC.

The chain is built from TRBV2 and TRBJ2-2; the match to TRBD2 covers 10 bases. Germline CDR1 SNHLY, CDR2 FYNNEI. The CDR3 extends over 12 amino acids. J gave up 13 bases and V 9 bases, and 8 bases lay outside the gene matches. CDR3 sequence: CASRGLAPGLFF. The CDR3 region has the DNA TGTGCCAGTAGGGGACTAGCGCCTGGGCTGTTTTTT. The complete variable domain, with remaining parts taken from reference TRBV2 and TRBJ2-2, reads EPEVTQTPSHQVTQMGQEVILRCVPISNHLYFYWYRQILGQKVEFLVSFYNNEISEKSEIFDDQFSVERPDGSNFTLKIRSTKLEDSAMYFCASRGLAPGLFFGEGSRLTVL.

The rearrangement joins TRBV28 to TRBJ2-1; TRBD2 might be the D (5 bases). Between the trimmed V and J ends, which lost 6 bases and 0 bases, there was a span of 12 bases. CDR3 size: 15 residues. Germline V lookup: CDR1 MDHEN, CDR2 SYDVKM. Written as DNA, the CDR3 is TGTGCCAGCAGATTCCGGGGAAGCTCCTACAATGAGCAGTTCTTC. Translation gives CASRFRGSSYNEQFF.

This clonotype was recorded a few times. This rearrangement joins TRBV11-2 to TRBJ2-1; D is unclear. Germline V gene sequence: CDR1 SGHAT, CDR2 FQNNGV. Trimming took 1 base from V and 5 from J, leaving 6 bases between them. This CDR3 has 13 amino acids. CDR3 protein: CASSLAYHNEQFF. The CDR3 DNA reads TGTGCCAGCAGCTTAGCCTATCACAATGAGCAGTTCTTC.

This clonotype was recorded a few times. The chain recombines TRBV5-1 with TRBJ2-3, with 11 bases matching TRBD2. Germline CDR1 SGHRS, CDR2 YFSETQ. CDR3 length: 16 residues. Trimming took 0 bases from V and 4 from J; bases not matched to a gene: 4. This chain's CDR3 is CASSLGLAGIADTQYF. As DNA, the CDR3 is TGCGCCAGCAGCTTGGGACTAGCGGGGATAGCAGATACGCAGTATTTT.

The rearrangement uses TRBV6-6 and TRBJ2-7; D is ambiguous. The CDR3 sequence is 13 residues long. The ends were cut back, 6 bases at V and 1 base at J, with 10 bases in the middle. The germline CDR1 and CDR2 sequences are MNHNY and SVGAGI (reference sequence). This chain's CDR3 is CASSDPKSYEQYF. The CDR3 nucleotides read TGTGCCAGCAGCGACCCGAAGTCCTACGAGCAGTACTTC.

This clonotype was observed a handful of times. CDR3: CSVEQGSNYNEQFF. The CDR3 bases are TGCAGCGTTGAACAGGGAAGTAACTACAATGAGCAGTTCTTC. The chain has TRBV29-1 and TRBJ2-1; a weak D match, TRBD1 (5 bases). Per germline, CDR1 SQVTM and CDR2 ANQGSEA. This CDR3 contains 14 residues. V lost 2 bases, J lost 3 bases, and 11 bases lay in between.

This clonotype was recorded many times. This chain uses TRBV28 with TRBJ2-7; D gene ambiguous. This CDR3 is built from 14 residues. V was shortened by 2 bases and J by 2 bases, with 10 bases between the two germline ends. Germline CDR1 and CDR2: MDHEN and SYDVKM. The CDR3 is CASSLGYRAYEQYF. DNA of the CDR3: TGTGCCAGCAGTTTAGGGTACAGAGCCTACGAGCAGTACTTC.

This chain links TRBV19 with TRBJ1-6; 9 bases are shared with TRBD1. There are 17 residues in the CDR3. Germline V gene data show CDR1 as LNHDA and CDR2 as SQIVND (reference sequence). Germline trimming cut 5 bases from V and 0 bases from J; bases unmatched to any gene: 5. The CDR3 region has the DNA TGTGCCAGTAGTCCCGGGACAGGGAGCTCCTATAATTCACCCCTCCACTTT. Residues: CASSPGTGSSYNSPLHF.

This chain joins TRBV15 and TRBJ2-3, with TRBD2 identical over 9 bases. V trimming: 0 bases; J trimming: 4 bases; junction bases outside the gene matches: 5. Per germline, CDR1 LNHNV and CDR2 YYDKDF (reference sequence). The CDR3 spans 16 residues. Here the CDR3 DNA reads TGTGCCACCAGCAGAGATAGCGGGAGTGTCTCAGATACGCAGTATTTT. Amino acid sequence: CATSRDSGSVSDTQYF.

This chain uses TRBV6-5 with TRBJ2-1; D is ambiguous. Germline loops: CDR1 MNHEY, CDR2 SVGAGI. V was cut by 2 bases and J by 4 bases, with 6 bases left in between. The length of the CDR3 is 13 residues. The CDR3 coding sequence is TGTGCCAGCAGTTACACCTTATACAATGAGCAGTTCTTC. Translated, it gives CASSYTLYNEQFF.

This clonotype was observed a few times. The chain joins TRBV14 to TRBJ2-3, with 7 positions matching TRBD2. The V and J ends lost 1 base and 2 bases, in that order; junction bases with no gene match: 6. The length of the CDR3 is 16 residues. Germline-derived CDR1 and CDR2 are SGHDN and FVKESK. The CDR3 is CASSQVQRGNTDTQYF. The CDR3 region has the DNA TGTGCCAGCAGCCAAGTTCAGCGGGGCAACACAGATACGCAGTATTTT.

This clonotype has just a few counts. The rearrangement joins TRBV6-1 to TRBJ2-1; 14 bases map to TRBD2. V shed 6 bases and J 8 bases; nucleotides not matched to a gene: 6. CDR3 length: 15 amino acids. From germline, CDR1 is MNHNS and CDR2 SASEGT. The CDR3 loop reads CASSLTSGRAYEQFF. CDR3 coding DNA: TGTGCCAGCAGCCTGACTAGCGGGAGGGCCTATGAGCAGTTCTTC.

This rearrangement joins TRBV3-1 to TRBJ2-1; D remains ambiguous. The CDR3 runs 15 residues. Trimming removed 3 bases from V and 0 bases from J, with 9 bases in between. The germline CDR1 and CDR2 sequences are LGHDT and YNNKEL (reference sequence). The CDR3 loop is CASSHKPNSYNEQFF. The CDR3 nucleotides read TGTGCCAGCAGCCACAAGCCTAACTCCTACAATGAGCAGTTCTTC.

The CDR3 DNA follows: TGTGCCAGCAGCTTTTCTCCGGGACAGGGGGGGCGTGAGCAGTTCTTC. The encoded protein is CASSFSPGQGGREQFF. The V and J genes are TRBV7-2 and TRBJ2-1, with 11 bases lining up with TRBD1. The length of the CDR3 is 16 residues. Per germline, CDR1 SGHTA and CDR2 FQGNSA. V lost 3 bases to trimming and J lost 9 bases; unmatched junction nucleotides: 10.

This chain joins TRBV6-1 and TRBJ2-2; D is possibly TRBD2 (6 bases). Trimming stripped 6 bases from V and 4 bases from J, with 18 bases between. The germline V gene has CDR1 MNHNS and CDR2 SASEGT. This CDR3 has 16 amino acids. In DNA, the CDR3 is TGTGCCAGCAGACCCCAAGGGACTGGAAGCACCGGGGAGCTGTTTTTT. As protein: CASRPQGTGSTGELFF.

This clonotype was observed a handful of times. The chain joins TRBV28 to TRBJ2-7, with a possible D match to TRBD2 (5 bases). V dropped 9 bases and J dropped 2 bases, with 17 bases sitting between them. The CDR3 is 14 amino acids. Germline V CDR1 and CDR2: MDHEN, SYDVKM. In nucleotides, the CDR3 is TGTGCCAGTCTGGCGGGCGATCTTCCCTACGAGCAGTACTTC. Amino acid sequence: CASLAGDLPYEQYF.